The next 25 T cell receptor beta chains were all read from a single sample in a study of human T cells and chemical hapten exposure. One entry per CDR3 protein, called by TCRdb with MiXCR from the RACE reads. This repertoire shows under 150,000 distinct CDR3 sequences, 9.5% to 13% found once; its top ten account for about 1.4%. Time point of the sample: patch test 1, 2 weeks after DPC sensitization. As to treatment: therapeutic diphenylcyclopropenone sensitization with weekly scalp DPC. Sequenced material: whole blood, taken in connection with sensitization to the hapten diphenylcyclopropenone (DPC). These TCRs come from a woman in her forties or fifties with alopecia areata. Some clones in this sample may be carry-over from other donors' samples.

This clonotype was recorded a few times. The V gene is TRBV12-3 or TRBV12-4, the J gene TRBJ2-1, with TRBD1 matching 8 bases. CDR3 length: 15 residues. V lost 7 bases to trimming and J lost 3 bases; unmatched junction nucleotides: 8. The CDR3 is CASTLGQGGYNEQFF. CDR3 sequence (DNA): TGTGCCAGCACACTAGGACAGGGCGGCTACAATGAGCAGTTCTTC.

In its sample, this clonotype was seen a few times. This sequence joins TRBV5-1 and TRBJ2-1; tentatively, D is TRBD1 (7 bases). Germline assignment: CDR1 SGHRS and CDR2 YFSETQ. The CDR3 is 15 residues long. Trimming stripped 7 bases from V and 3 bases from J, with 17 bases between. The CDR3 reads CASAQGGGFYNEQFF. As DNA, the CDR3 is TGCGCCAGCGCCCAGGGGGGCGGCTTCTACAATGAGCAGTTCTTC.

The CDR3 DNA reads TGTGCCAGCAGCTCGGACCTGGTCTACGAGCAGTACTTC. It translates to CASSSDLVYEQYF. The chain uses TRBV11-1 and TRBJ2-7; D uncertain. V lost 4 bases, J lost 3 bases, and 10 bases lay in between. Germline CDR1 reads SGHAT; CDR2 reads FQDESV (reference sequence). The CDR3 covers 13 residues.

This clonotype has only a few counts. The genes are TRBV7-9 and TRBJ1-4; D ambiguous. The germline V gene has CDR1 SEHNR and CDR2 FQNEAQ (reference sequence). This CDR3 contains 15 residues. Between the trimmed V and J ends, which lost 4 bases and 4 bases, there was a span of 13 bases. The CDR3: CASSSFLRNNEKLFF. The DNA for the CDR3 is TGTGCCAGCAGCTCCTTTCTCCGGAATAATGAAAAACTGTTTTTT.

This clonotype has more than one count but fewer than ten. The chain recombines TRBV2 with TRBJ2-3; no firm D call. Trimming removed 6 bases from V and 1 base from J, with 5 bases in between. The CDR3 spans 12 residues. CDR1 and CDR2 (germline): SNHLY, FYNNEI. In nucleotides, the CDR3 is TGTGCCAGCAGGCCGGGCACAGATACGCAGTATTTT. This codes for CASRPGTDTQYF.

The chain employs TRBV7-6 and TRBJ1-4; no reliable D call. The germline V and J ends were trimmed by 1 base and 5 bases, with 8 bases remaining between them. Germline lookup yields CDR1 SGHVS and CDR2 FNYEAQ. This CDR3 is 14 amino acids long. Written as DNA, the CDR3 is TGTGCCAGCAGCTTAGGCAACCAAAATGAAAAACTGTTTTTT. Amino acid sequence: CASSLGNQNEKLFF.

This sequence joins TRBV9 and TRBJ2-3; D gene unclear. Germline V gene lookup returns CDR1 SGDLS and CDR2 YYNGEE. Trimming removed 0 bases at V and 6 bases at J, with 11 bases between. The CDR3 extends over 14 amino acids. CDR3 DNA: TGTGCCAGCAGCGTAGAGGACCTCCGTGATACGCAGTATTTT. Protein: CASSVEDLRDTQYF.

This clonotype was detected only a few times. The CDR3 spells CASSPRDKPSGNEQFF. CDR3 coding DNA: TGTGCCAGCTCACCCCGGGACAAACCCTCCGGCAATGAGCAGTTCTTC. The V call is TRBV18, the J call TRBJ2-1; D possibly corresponds to TRBD1 (6 bases). This CDR3 comprises 16 residues. Germline lookup yields CDR1 KGHSH and CDR2 LQKENI. V was trimmed by 3 bases and J by 6 bases, leaving 18 bases between them.

This clonotype was seen a handful of times. V gene TRBV9 combines with J gene TRBJ1-1; D unclear. Germline V gene lookup returns CDR1 SGDLS and CDR2 YYNGEE. V shed 3 bases and J shed 0 bases, with 6 bases lying between them. The CDR3 loop spans 13 amino acids. The CDR3 nucleotides read TGTGCCAGCAGCGCCGGGCTGAACACTGAAGCTTTCTTT. This gives the protein CASSAGLNTEAFF. Variable domain in full (rest from reference TRBV9 and TRBJ1-1): DSGVTQTPKHLITATGQRVTLRCSPRSGDLSVYWYQQSLDQGLQFLIQYYNGEERAKGNILERFSAQQFPDLHSELNLSSLELGDSALYFCASSAGLNTEAFFGQGTRLTVV.

This clonotype was detected a few times. The J gene is TRBJ2-3, the V gene TRBV11-3; a possible D gene is TRBD1 (6 bases). The V gene's germline CDR1 is SGHNT and CDR2 YENEEA. The CDR3 contains 14 residues. V was shortened by 1 base and J by 6 bases, with 11 bases between the two germline ends. The CDR3 sequence: CASSLGYREDTQYF. CDR3 sequence (DNA): TGTGCCAGCAGCTTAGGATACAGGGAGGATACGCAGTATTTT.

This chain links TRBV7-2 with TRBJ1-4, with D possibly being TRBD1 (5 bases). Trimming took 6 bases from V and 8 from J, leaving 13 bases between them. The CDR3 contains 13 residues. Germline V gene lookup returns CDR1 SGHTA and CDR2 FQGNSA. The CDR3 region has the DNA TGTGCCAGCAGGACAGTTCCGAGGGAAAAACTGTTTTTT. It codes for CASRTVPREKLFF. The full variable domain, rest sourced from reference TRBV7-2 and TRBJ1-4, is GAGVSQSPSNKVTEKGKDVELRCDPISGHTALYWYRQSLGQGLEFLIYFQGNSAPDKSGLPSDRFSAERTGGSVSTLTIQRTQQEDSAVYLCASRTVPREKLFFGSGTQLSVL.

Many counts were recorded for this clonotype. The chain has TRBV6-2 or TRBV6-3 and TRBJ2-6; 9 bases align to TRBD1. Looked up from germline, CDR1 is MNHEY and CDR2 is SVGEGT. V shed 5 bases and J 0 bases; nucleotides not matched to a gene: 5. The CDR3 has 17 amino acids. The CDR3 loop is CASSPGTGFSGANVLTF. As DNA, the CDR3 is TGTGCCAGCAGTCCCGGGACAGGGTTCTCTGGGGCCAACGTCCTGACTTTC.

This clonotype was detected only a few times. The chain carries TRBV7-9 and TRBJ1-3; a weak D match, TRBD1 (5 bases). Trimming stripped 3 bases from V and 0 bases from J, with 9 bases between. The CDR3 has 15 residues. Per the germline V gene, CDR1 is SEHNR and CDR2 is FQNEAQ (reference sequence). CDR3 nucleotides: TGTGCCAGCAGCTTCCGGGACTCCTCTGGAAACACCATATATTTT. This codes for CASSFRDSSGNTIYF.

This clonotype was counted between two and nine times. The V call is TRBV20-1, the J call TRBJ2-7, with 13 bases lining up with TRBD2. The CDR3 loop spans 15 amino acids. With V trimmed by 4 bases and J by 6 bases, 9 bases remained unmatched. Germline V gives CDR1 DFQATT, CDR2 SNEGSKA (reference sequence). The CDR3, as DNA: TGCAGTGCTATTCGGACTAGCGGGAGCTGGGGCGAGCAGTACTTC. It specifies CSAIRTSGSWGEQYF.

This clonotype has ten or more counts. The chain links TRBV6-2 or TRBV6-3 to TRBJ2-1, with 16 bases that match TRBD2. The ends lost 2 bases at V and 1 base at J; junction bases unmatched: 2. CDR1 MNHEY and CDR2 SVGEGT come from the germline V gene. This CDR3 spans 18 amino acids. CDR3 loop: CASSYGTSGGDSYNEQFF. The DNA for the CDR3 is TGTGCCAGCAGTTACGGGACTAGCGGGGGGGATTCCTACAATGAGCAGTTCTTC.

There are many counts of this clonotype. The rearrangement uses TRBV5-5 and TRBJ1-2, with D possibly being TRBD1 (5 bases). The germline V gene has CDR1 SGHKS and CDR2 YYEKEE (reference sequence). CDR3 length equals 13 residues. V was trimmed by 1 base and J by 4 bases, leaving 8 bases between them. The CDR3, as DNA: TGTGCCAGCAGCTTGCGGGGGTTCTATGGCTACACCTTC. Translating gives CASSLRGFYGYTF.

V and J are TRBV7-2 and TRBJ2-5, with TRBD1 identical over 9 bases. CDR3 length: 13 residues. With 5 bases clipped from V and 4 bases from J, the junction kept 2 bases outside the gene matches. Germline V gene sequence: CDR1 SGHTA, CDR2 FQGNSA. CDR3 DNA: TGTGCCAGCAGCCGGGACAGGGCAGAGACCCAGTACTTC. Translating it yields CASSRDRAETQYF.

This clonotype was detected ten times or more. The chain has TRBV20-1 and TRBJ1-4; D is perhaps TRBD1 (6 bases). CDR3 length equals 13 residues. From germline, CDR1 is DFQATT and CDR2 SNEGSKA (reference sequence). Trimming took off 1 base at V and 8 bases at J, with 11 bases between the two ends. DNA of the CDR3: TGCAGTGCTAGAGCAGGGGATGAGGAAAAACTGTTTTTT. It encodes CSARAGDEEKLFF.

The V gene is TRBV2, the J gene TRBJ1-5, with D maybe TRBD1 (5 bases). Trimming took 5 bases from V and 5 from J, leaving 10 bases between them. The CDR3 consists of 13 residues. In germline, CDR1 is SNHLY, CDR2 FYNNEI. Here the CDR3 reads CASSPQGYQPQHF. The CDR3 nucleotides are TGTGCCAGCAGTCCTCAGGGTTATCAGCCCCAGCATTTT.

This clonotype was recorded at least ten times. The V and J genes are TRBV10-2 and TRBJ1-1, with 8 positions matching TRBD1. The CDR3 consists of 14 residues. J was trimmed by 1 base and V by 6 bases; bases with no gene match: 4. Germline V gene lookup returns CDR1 WSHSY and CDR2 SAAADI. CDR3 coding DNA: TGCGCCAGCAGGACAGGGGTCGGGAACACTGAAGCTTTCTTT. Its protein product is CASRTGVGNTEAFF.

The sample holds many counts of this clonotype. The chain joins TRBV6-1 to TRBJ2-3; D is possibly TRBD2 (6 bases). The CDR3 runs to 13 residues. V was pared by 4 bases and J by 5 bases, with 10 bases between. Germline CDR1 MNHNS, CDR2 SASEGT. The CDR3 nucleotides are TGTGCCAGCAGTGGCGGGGCGGGAGATACGCAGTATTTT. Amino acids: CASSGGAGDTQYF.

This clonotype showed up just a few times. The chain couples TRBV6-1 to TRBJ2-5; D may be TRBD2 (6 bases). The germline CDR1 and CDR2 sequences are MNHNS and SASEGT. V was clipped by 7 bases and J by 3 bases, with 18 bases between them. The CDR3 has 15 residues. CDR3: CASTPRTGDKETQYF. The CDR3 DNA reads as TGTGCCAGCACCCCAAGAACGGGGGATAAAGAGACCCAGTACTTC.

The genes are TRBV4-2 and TRBJ2-7; tentative D call: TRBD2 (6 bases). The germline V gene encodes CDR1 LGHNA and CDR2 YNFKEQ. This CDR3 spans 14 amino acids. V was cut by 0 bases and J by 3 bases, with 9 bases left in between. Written as DNA, the CDR3 is TGTGCCAGCAGCCAAGAAGCGGGTGTCTACGAGCAGTACTTC. Its translation is CASSQEAGVYEQYF.

V is TRBV11-2 and J is TRBJ1-1, with TRBD1 matching 7 bases. The CDR3 extends over 14 amino acids. V lost 4 bases, J lost 5 bases, and 7 bases stayed unmatched. Germline V gives CDR1 SGHAT, CDR2 FQNNGV. The CDR3 loop is CASSYQTGRTEAFF. CDR3 sequence (DNA): TGTGCCAGCAGCTACCAGACAGGGAGAACTGAAGCTTTCTTT.

This chain links TRBV2 with TRBJ2-5; D gene ambiguous. The CDR3 runs 14 residues. Deletions cut 4 bases from V and 1 base from J, with 10 bases between. CDR1 SNHLY and CDR2 FYNNEI come from the germline V gene. The CDR3 DNA sequence: TGTGCCAGCAGTGTAGGGCCAATCCAAGAGACCCAGTACTTC. It encodes CASSVGPIQETQYF. Full variable domain (remainder filled in from reference TRBV2 and TRBJ2-5): EPEVTQTPSHQVTQMGQEVILRCVPISNHLYFYWYRQILGQKVEFLVSFYNNEISEKSEIFDDQFSVERPDGSNFTLKIRSTKLEDSAMYFCASSVGPIQETQYFGPGTRLLVL.